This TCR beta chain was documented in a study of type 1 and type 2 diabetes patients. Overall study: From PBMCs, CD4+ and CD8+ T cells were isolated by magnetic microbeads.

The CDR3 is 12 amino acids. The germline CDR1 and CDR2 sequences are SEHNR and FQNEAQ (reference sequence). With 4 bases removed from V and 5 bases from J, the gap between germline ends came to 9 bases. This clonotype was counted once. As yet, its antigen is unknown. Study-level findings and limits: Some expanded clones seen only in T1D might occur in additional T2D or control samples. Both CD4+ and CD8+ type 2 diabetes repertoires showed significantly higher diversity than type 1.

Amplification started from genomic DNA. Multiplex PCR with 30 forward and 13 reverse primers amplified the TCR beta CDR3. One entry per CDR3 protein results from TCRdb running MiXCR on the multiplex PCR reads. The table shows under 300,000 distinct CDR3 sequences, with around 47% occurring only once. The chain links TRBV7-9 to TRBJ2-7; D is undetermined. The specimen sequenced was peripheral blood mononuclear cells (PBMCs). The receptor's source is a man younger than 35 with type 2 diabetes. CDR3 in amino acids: CASSSGLDEQYF. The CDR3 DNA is TGTGCCAGCAGCTCTGGTCTCGACGAGCAGTACTTC.